These 25 T cell receptor beta chains originate from one sample sequenced in a study of stem cell transplantation in POMP-related autoinflammatory disease. Method: immunoSEQ multiplex PCR; TCRdb's copy keeps in-frame clones and lacks some. The sample carries some 69,000 clones, just over 90% recorded once. Sequenced here: CD4+ T cells from PBMCs, sampled after stem cell transplantation. The receptors derive from a human patient with POMP-related autoinflammation and immune dysregulation (PRAID). A share of the T cells may be of graft donor origin.

J is TRBJ1-2 and V is TRBV24-1; D is uncertain. Germline assignment: CDR1 KGHDR and CDR2 SFDVKD. The CDR3 has 14 amino acids. Trimming pared 3 bases from V and 4 bases from J, leaving 11 bases between. The chain's CDR3 is CATSDHGRTYGYTF. The CDR3 DNA is TGTGCCACCAGTGATCACGGCAGGACCTATGGCTACACCTTC.

A few counts support this clone. This chain joins TRBV5-4 and TRBJ1-6; tentatively, D is TRBD1 (5 bases). The CDR3 is 15 residues long. Looked up from germline, CDR1 is SGHNT and CDR2 is YYREEE (reference sequence). V lost 3 bases and J 9 bases, leaving 16 bases between the germline ends. CDR3 DNA sequence: TGTGCCAGCAGCTCCCGGGACGGGAGTGTTTCACCCCTCCACTTT. Protein product: CASSSRDGSVSPLHF.

This sequence joins TRBV12-3 or TRBV12-4 and TRBJ2-1; tentative D call: TRBD1 (5 bases). Trimming left V 5 bases short and J 7 bases short, with 12 bases between. This CDR3 is built from 13 residues. The CDR3 nucleotides are TGTGCCAGCAGTGGCCTACAGGTGAATGAGCAGTTCTTC. This gives the protein CASSGLQVNEQFF.

The gene calls are TRBV12-3 or TRBV12-4 and TRBJ2-1; the D gene could be TRBD1 or TRBD2 (7 bases each). This CDR3 comprises 13 residues. V was trimmed by 9 bases and J by 7 bases, leaving 16 bases between them. The CDR3 reads CASVTGRGNEQFF. The DNA of the CDR3 is TGTGCCAGTGTGACAGGGAGGGGGAATGAGCAGTTCTTC.

The chain joins TRBV7-2 to TRBJ2-1; no clear D gene. The CDR3 is 13 amino acids. V gave up 1 base and J gave up 10 bases, with 11 bases separating them. CDR1 and CDR2 from the germline V gene are SGHTA and FQGNSA. The CDR3: CASSLVGRPEQFF. For the CDR3, the DNA is TGTGCCAGCAGCTTAGTCGGACGCCCGGAGCAGTTCTTC.

In its sample, this clone was seen once. The chain uses TRBV6-5 and TRBJ2-7; D gene unclear. The CDR3 is 13 amino acids. Germline V gene data show CDR1 as MNHEY and CDR2 as SVGAGI. V lost 6 bases and J 0 bases, leaving 9 bases between the germline ends. The CDR3 nucleotides read TGTGCCAGCAGCATAGAATTCTCCTACGAGCAGTACTTC. This encodes CASSIEFSYEQYF.

In its sample, this clone was seen once. The J gene is TRBJ1-4, the V gene TRBV27; D gene uncertain. CDR1 is MNHEY and CDR2 is SMNVEV in the germline V gene (reference sequence). This CDR3 is built from 14 residues. With 2 bases removed from V and 3 bases from J, the gap between germline ends came to 7 bases. The CDR3 nucleotides are TGTGCCAGCAGTTTAGCCGTAGCTAATGAAAAACTGTTTTTT. Its protein product is CASSLAVANEKLFF.

This chain links TRBV5-1 with TRBJ2-3; tentatively, D is TRBD2 (5 bases). This CDR3 region has 16 residues. The germline V and J ends were trimmed by 3 bases and 0 bases, with 14 bases remaining between them. Germline CDR1 is SGHRS and CDR2 is YFSETQ. CDR3 in DNA: TGCGCCAGCAGCTACGGACTCTCTCGAAGCACAGATACGCAGTATTTT. It specifies CASSYGLSRSTDTQYF.

The rearrangement uses TRBV5-1 and TRBJ2-5; no definite D call. Trimming stripped 1 base from V and 2 bases from J, with 12 bases between. Germline V lookup: CDR1 SGHRS, CDR2 YFSETQ. This CDR3 region has 15 residues. The CDR3 loop is CASSLIGRPQETQYF. In DNA form, the CDR3 reads TGCGCCAGCAGCTTGATAGGTCGTCCACAAGAGACCCAGTACTTC. Supplemented by reference TRBV5-1 and TRBJ2-5, the full variable domain reads KAGVTQTPRYLIKTRGQQVTLSCSPISGHRSVSWYQQTPGQGLQFLFEYFSETQRNKGNFPGRFSGRQFSNSRSEMNVSTLELGDSALYLCASSLIGRPQETQYFGPGTRLLVL.

V is TRBV28 and J is TRBJ1-5, with 10 bases aligning to TRBD1. The CDR3 is made up of 15 amino acids. From germline, CDR1 is MDHEN and CDR2 SYDVKM. The V gene end was trimmed by 6 bases and the J gene end by 6 bases; junction bases not matched to a gene: 8. The chain's CDR3 is CASRSGTGESQPQHF. The CDR3, as DNA: TGTGCCAGCAGAAGTGGGACAGGGGAGAGTCAGCCCCAGCATTTT.

This chain joins TRBV25-1 and TRBJ1-2; D is unresolved. Trimming removed 3 bases at V and 4 bases at J, with 6 bases between. This CDR3 region has 12 residues. Germline CDR1 and CDR2: MGHDK and SYGVNS. The CDR3 bases are TGTGCCAGCAGTGACCGCCCCTATGGCTACACCTTC. Protein: CASSDRPYGYTF.

This clone was detected a few times. The chain uses TRBV18 and TRBJ1-1, with D perhaps matching TRBD1 (5 bases). CDR1 is KGHSH and CDR2 is LQKENI in the germline V gene. This CDR3 has 14 residues. The V and J ends lost 3 bases and 1 base respectively, with 9 bases between them. DNA of the CDR3: TGTGCCAGCTCACCGGGACTCCCGAACACTGAAGCTTTCTTT. Translating it yields CASSPGLPNTEAFF.

The chain uses TRBV6-1 and TRBJ1-3; no reliable D call. Germline values: CDR1 MNHNS, CDR2 SASEGT. Trimming shortened V by 1 base and J by 0 bases, and 1 base separated the two germline ends. The CDR3 is 13 residues long. DNA of the CDR3: TGTGCCAGCAGTGAAGACTCTGGAAACACCATATATTTT. Translation: CASSEDSGNTIYF.

The chain couples TRBV3-1 (or the pseudogene TRBV3-2) to TRBJ2-3; no clear D. Trimming removed 4 bases at V and 0 bases at J, with 2 bases between. Germline CDR1 and CDR2: LGHDT and YNNKEL (reference sequence). This CDR3 spans 12 amino acids. CDR3: CASSLSTDTQYF. The CDR3 DNA follows: TGTGCCAGCAGCCTCAGCACAGATACGCAGTATTTT.

The chain links TRBV7-9 to TRBJ1-4; D is unresolved. Germline V gene lookup returns CDR1 SEHNR and CDR2 FQNEAQ (reference sequence). This CDR3 has 16 amino acids. Trimming pared 5 bases from V and 3 bases from J, leaving 16 bases between. The CDR3 DNA reads as TGTGCCAGCAGCAGAGTGCCGAGTACGGCTAATGAAAAACTGTTTTTT. This codes for CASSRVPSTANEKLFF. Full variable domain (missing parts from reference TRBV7-9 and TRBJ1-4): DTGVSQNPRHKITKRGQNVTFRCDPISEHNRLYWYRQTLGQGPEFLTYFQNEAQLEKSRLLSDRFSAERPKGSFSTLEIQRTEQGDSAMYLCASSRVPSTANEKLFFGSGTQLSVL.

The chain uses TRBV28 and TRBJ2-7; 8 bases line up with TRBD1. Trimming removed 3 bases from V and 6 bases from J; junction bases left unmatched: 4. CDR3 length: 13 residues. CDR1 and CDR2 from the germline V gene are MDHEN and SYDVKM. CDR3 in DNA: TGTGCCAGCAGTTTCTTCGGGACAGGCGAGCAGTACTTC. This codes for CASSFFGTGEQYF.

V gene TRBV23-1 combines with J gene TRBJ2-2; maybe TRBD1 (6 bases). TRBV23-1 is an open reading frame whose function is uncertain. The CDR3 spans 18 residues. V gave up 7 bases and J gave up 2 bases, with 23 bases separating them. The CDR3 sequence: CASTRDIPLLFNTGELFF. CDR3 coding DNA: TGCGCCAGCACCCGGGACATCCCTCTTCTTTTCAACACCGGGGAGCTGTTTTTT.

The CDR3 reads CASSQIGPQRLFF. CDR3 nucleotides: TGTGCCAGCAGTCAGATAGGGCCCCAGCGGTTGTTTTTT. The J gene is TRBJ1-4, the V gene TRBV6-5; D gene uncertain. Germline V CDR1 and CDR2: MNHEY, SVGAGI. The CDR3 runs 13 residues. V dropped 5 bases and J dropped 15 bases, with 19 bases sitting between them.

The V and J genes are TRBV28 and TRBJ2-7; possible D gene TRBD2, 6 bases. The germline V and J ends were trimmed by 5 bases and 0 bases, with 17 bases remaining between them. The CDR3 is made up of 16 amino acids. CDR1 MDHEN and CDR2 SYDVKM come from the germline V gene. Here the CDR3 DNA reads TGTGCCAGCAGTCCAATCCGGGACGGGAGCTCCTACGAGCAGTACGTC. It is translated as CASSPIRDGSSYEQYV.

This clone was recorded a few times. CDR3 nucleotide sequence: TGCGCCAGCAGCCTAAATAGCAGGGGGCCGTATGACGGCTACACCTTC. This codes for CASSLNSRGPYDGYTF. J is TRBJ1-2 and V is TRBV4-1, with 8 bases fitting TRBD1. From germline, CDR1 is MGHRA and CDR2 YSYEKL. CDR3 length equals 16 residues. The V and J ends lost 4 bases and 8 bases, in that order; junction bases with no gene match: 15.

The J gene is TRBJ1-3, the V gene TRBV4-1; 9 bases agree with TRBD1. The CDR3 extends over 17 amino acids. The trim removed 3 bases at V and 3 bases at J, leaving 9 bases unmatched. Germline CDR1 and CDR2: MGHRA and YSYEKL. The CDR3 sequence: CASSQSLLGQGGNTIYF. The DNA of the CDR3 is TGCGCCAGCAGCCAGTCTCTATTGGGACAGGGTGGAAACACCATATATTTT.

The chain is built from TRBV6-5 and TRBJ1-1, with D possibly TRBD1 on 5 matching bases. Germline CDR1 is MNHEY and CDR2 is SVGAGI. The CDR3 spans 13 residues. The V end lost 0 bases, the J end lost 12 bases, and 14 bases lay between the germline ends. CDR3 amino acids: CASSYSVQGKTFF. In DNA form, the CDR3 reads TGTGCCAGCAGTTACTCGGTGCAGGGTAAAACTTTCTTT.

The chain couples TRBV3-1 (or the pseudogene TRBV3-2) to TRBJ2-1; TRBD2 is a possible D gene (5 bases). V lost 0 bases and J lost 12, with 12 bases in between. Germline V gene data show CDR1 as LGHDT and CDR2 as YNNKEL (reference sequence). This CDR3 region has 13 residues. CDR3 in DNA: TGTGCCAGCAGCCAAGAGAGTCCCCGGGGGCAGTTCTTC. As protein: CASSQESPRGQFF.

The CDR3: CASSLSSDTQYF. The CDR3 coding sequence is TGCGCCAGCAGCTTGTCCTCAGATACGCAGTATTTT. The rearrangement joins TRBV5-1 to TRBJ2-3; D gene uncertain. Trimming shortened V by 1 base and J by 4 bases, and 4 bases separated the two germline ends. This CDR3 is 12 amino acids long. Germline V gene sequence: CDR1 SGHRS, CDR2 YFSETQ. The full variable domain, its missing parts supplied by reference TRBV5-1 and TRBJ2-3, is KAGVTQTPRYLIKTRGQQVTLSCSPISGHRSVSWYQQTPGQGLQFLFEYFSETQRNKGNFPGRFSGRQFSNSRSEMNVSTLELGDSALYLCASSLSSDTQYFGPGTRLTVL.

The chain recombines TRBV11-2 with TRBJ1-2; D is ambiguous. This CDR3 has 12 residues. The germline V gene has CDR1 SGHAT and CDR2 FQNNGV. The germline V and J ends were trimmed by 3 bases and 7 bases, with 9 bases remaining between them. The CDR3 nucleotides read TGTGCCAGCAGCTTCCAGAGTGGTGGCTACACCTTC. This sequence encodes CASSFQSGGYTF. Together with reference TRBV11-2 and TRBJ1-2, the CDR3 gives the full variable domain: EAGVAQSPRYKIIEKRQSVAFWCNPISGHATLYWYQQILGQGPKLLIQFQNNGVVDDSQLPKDRFSAERLKGVDSTLKIQPAKLEDSAVYLCASSFQSGGYTFGSGTRLTVV.